Shown below are 20 T cell receptor beta chains from a single sample sequenced in a study of Ad26.COV2.S vaccination and SARS-CoV-2 variants. Here immunoSEQ multiplex PCR was the method, and the copy in TCRdb shows in-frame clones only, minus some. The table includes 300,000 to 400,000 clones, 88% detected once. Treatment reported: about 20 received Ad26.COV2.S at low or high dose, single or two shots; about 5 received placebo; per-sample allocation not given. Samples analyzed were those drawn on day 63 after the first vaccine or placebo injection. Sample: peripheral blood, taken in a trial of Ad26.COV2.S vaccine versus placebo. These receptor sequences come from a person aged 18-60 years who received the Ad26.COV2.S COVID-19 vaccine or a placebo.

This clone is a singleton in its sample. The rearrangement links TRBV30 to TRBJ1-2, with unresolved D. V was shortened by 3 bases and J by 2 bases, with 10 bases between the two germline ends. This CDR3 comprises 13 residues. Per germline, CDR1 GTSNPN and CDR2 SVGIG (reference sequence). The CDR3 DNA reads as TGTGCCTGGAGCAGATCATCGAACTATGGCTACACCTTC. Amino acids: CAWSRSSNYGYTF.

The V gene is TRBV3-1 (or the pseudogene TRBV3-2), the J gene TRBJ1-3; the D is unclear. Per the germline V gene, CDR1 is LGHDT and CDR2 is YNNKEL (reference sequence). This CDR3 contains 14 residues. The ends were cut back, 1 base at V and 8 bases at J, with 12 bases in the middle. For the CDR3, the DNA is TGTGCCAGCAGCCAAGTTCCAGGTCGCGACACCATATATTTT. Translation gives CASSQVPGRDTIYF.

The V and J genes are TRBV6-5 and TRBJ1-2, with D perhaps TRBD1 (5 bases). Germline V lookup: CDR1 MNHEY, CDR2 SVGAGI. The V end was cut by 2 bases, the J end by 5 bases, with 15 bases between. CDR3 length equals 15 residues. This CDR3 is CASSYRAGHRYGYTF. The CDR3 DNA is TGTGCCAGCAGTTACAGGGCAGGGCATCGATATGGCTACACCTTC.

This clone was observed a few times. V and J are TRBV7-9 and TRBJ1-4; 7 nucleotides agree with TRBD1. The CDR3 has 16 amino acids. CDR1 SEHNR and CDR2 FQNEAQ come from the germline V gene (reference sequence). With V trimmed by 1 base and J by 8 bases, 10 bases remained unmatched. CDR3 nucleotide sequence: TGTGCCAGCAGCTTAGGGACAGGTCGAAACCTAGAAAAACTGTTTTTT. This encodes CASSLGTGRNLEKLFF.

This chain connects TRBV28 to TRBJ2-3, with TRBD1 as a possible D gene (6 bases). Trimming cost V 6 bases and J 0 bases, with 10 bases left between them. The CDR3 extends over 14 amino acids. The germline V gene encodes CDR1 MDHEN and CDR2 SYDVKM. The CDR3 protein is CASRSTGSTDTQYF. The CDR3 bases are TGTGCCAGCAGGTCCACAGGGAGCACAGATACGCAGTATTTT.

This clone appeared once. The V gene is TRBV7-9, the J gene TRBJ1-5; a weak D match, TRBD1 (6 bases). V was shortened by 5 bases and J by 6 bases, with 14 bases between the two germline ends. CDR1 and CDR2 from the germline V gene are SEHNR and FQNEAQ (reference sequence). The CDR3 has 14 residues. The CDR3 nucleotides read TGTGCCAGCAGCCCGTCAGGGGAGGGTCAGCCCCAGCATTTT. Translation gives CASSPSGEGQPQHF.

In nucleotides, the CDR3 is TGTGCCAGCTCACCAGCTAGCGGGGGTCCCTCCGGGGCCAACGTCCTGACTTTC. Protein product: CASSPASGGPSGANVLTF. V is TRBV18 and J is TRBJ2-6; 10 bases align to TRBD2. The CDR3 spans 18 residues. Germline CDR1 and CDR2: KGHSH and LQKENI. Trimming cost V 2 bases and J 4 bases; bases outside gene matches: 8.

The chain employs TRBV18 and TRBJ2-2, with unresolved D. Trimming removed 5 bases from V and 5 bases from J, with 9 bases in between. The V gene's germline CDR1 is KGHSH and CDR2 LQKENI. The CDR3 loop spans 13 amino acids. In DNA, the CDR3 is TGTGCCAGCTCAGTCGCTGGGACCGGGGAGCTGTTTTTT. It yields the protein CASSVAGTGELFF. Full variable domain (outside the CDR3, taken from reference TRBV18 and TRBJ2-2): NAGVMQNPRHLVRRRGQEARLRCSPMKGHSHVYWYRQLPEEGLKFMVYLQKENIIDESGMPKERFSAEFPKEGPSILRIQQVVRGDSAAYFCASSVAGTGELFFGEGSRLTVL.

V is TRBV30 and J is TRBJ2-2; D remains ambiguous. Trimming removed 0 bases at V and 6 bases at J, with 14 bases between. There are 15 residues in the CDR3. The germline V gene encodes CDR1 GTSNPN and CDR2 SVGIG (reference sequence). The CDR3 sequence: CAWSVQVGLAGELFF. CDR3 DNA: TGTGCCTGGAGTGTACAAGTTGGGTTAGCCGGGGAGCTGTTTTTT.

The chain carries TRBV3-1 (or the pseudogene TRBV3-2) and TRBJ1-2; weak D call: TRBD1 (5 bases). Germline loops: CDR1 LGHDT, CDR2 YNNKEL (reference sequence). The CDR3 has 18 residues. Between the trimmed V and J ends, which lost 7 bases and 1 base, there was a span of 25 bases. Here the CDR3 reads CASTQLHGGKTVNYGYTF. As DNA, the CDR3 is TGTGCCAGCACCCAGCTACACGGGGGGAAGACCGTTAACTATGGCTACACCTTC.

The gene calls are TRBV6-5 and TRBJ1-3; D is unclear. The ends were cut back, 4 bases at V and 3 bases at J, with 10 bases in the middle. The CDR3 runs to 14 residues. Germline lookup yields CDR1 MNHEY and CDR2 SVGAGI. The CDR3 nucleotides are TGTGCCAGCAGTTCCGCCACATATGGAAACACCATATATTTT. It specifies CASSSATYGNTIYF.

The chain carries TRBV11-2 and TRBJ1-1; D ambiguous. V was pared by 0 bases and J by 3 bases, with 5 bases between. Germline CDR1 reads SGHAT; CDR2 reads FQNNGV. This CDR3 is 13 amino acids long. The CDR3 reads CASSLDFYTEAFF. The CDR3, as DNA: TGTGCCAGCAGCTTAGATTTCTACACTGAAGCTTTCTTT.

V and J are TRBV4-3 and TRBJ1-1, with a possible D match to TRBD1 (6 bases). CDR3 size: 13 residues. Germline lookup yields CDR1 LGHNA and CDR2 YSLEER. The V end was cut by 2 bases, the J end by 8 bases, with 12 bases between. CDR3 sequence: CASSQSPGTEAFF. Here the CDR3 DNA reads TGCGCCAGCAGCCAAAGCCCCGGGACAGAAGCTTTCTTT.

The rearrangement joins TRBV6-5 to TRBJ1-1, with TRBD1 matching over 8 bases. The CDR3 length is 14 residues. Germline-derived CDR1 and CDR2 are MNHEY and SVGAGI. The V segment lost 5 bases and the J segment 2 bases; nucleotides outside the gene matches: 4. The CDR3 reads CASSRDRLNTEAFF. The CDR3 DNA reads as TGTGCCAGCAGTCGGGACAGGTTAAACACTGAAGCTTTCTTT.

The J gene is TRBJ2-7, the V gene TRBV18; D remains ambiguous. The ends were cut back, 6 bases at V and 2 bases at J, with 20 bases in the middle. The CDR3 extends over 16 amino acids. Germline-derived CDR1 and CDR2 are KGHSH and LQKENI. CDR3 in DNA: TGTGCCAGCTCTCAATCACCAACCCCGGGCACCTACGAGCAGTACTTC. It encodes CASSQSPTPGTYEQYF.

The chain couples TRBV7-2 to TRBJ1-2, with TRBD1 matching 9 bases. This CDR3 has 15 residues. The germline V gene has CDR1 SGHTA and CDR2 FQGNSA. J gave up 4 bases and V 4 bases, and 7 bases lay outside the gene matches. The CDR3 region is CASSSRTGVIYGYTF. Written as DNA, the CDR3 is TGTGCCAGCAGCTCTCGGACAGGGGTAATCTATGGCTACACCTTC.

The J gene is TRBJ2-3, the V gene TRBV6-1; 8 bases map to TRBD2. The V segment lost 6 bases and the J segment 0 bases; nucleotides outside the gene matches: 17. Germline V gene sequence: CDR1 MNHNS, CDR2 SASEGT. This CDR3 has 19 residues. The CDR3 loop is CASSEMTSVLVFSTDTQYF. The CDR3 DNA sequence: TGTGCCAGCAGCGAAATGACTAGCGTACTAGTTTTTAGCACAGATACGCAGTATTTT.

This chain joins TRBV4-3 and TRBJ1-2; 8 positions agree with TRBD1. V trimming: 5 bases; J trimming: 7 bases; junction bases outside the gene matches: 9. Germline V lookup: CDR1 LGHNA, CDR2 YSLEER. The CDR3 sequence is 14 residues long. The CDR3 DNA sequence: TGCGCCAGCAGCGCGGGACCAGGGGGCTTTGGCTACACCTTC. The encoded protein is CASSAGPGGFGYTF.

This chain joins TRBV4-1 and TRBJ2-7, with TRBD2 matching 10 bases. Germline-derived CDR1 and CDR2 are MGHRA and YSYEKL. The junction had 12 bases not matched to a gene; V was cut back by 0 bases and J by 7 bases. The length of the CDR3 is 17 residues. The CDR3 spells CASSQEPGSSGSVEQYF. Written as DNA, the CDR3 is TGCGCCAGCAGCCAAGAACCGGGATCTAGCGGGAGCGTTGAGCAGTACTTC.

In this sample, this clone turned up a few times. The J gene is TRBJ2-6, the V gene TRBV7-9, with TRBD1 identical over 9 bases. This CDR3 has 18 amino acids. Germline assignment: CDR1 SEHNR and CDR2 FQNEAQ (reference sequence). V trimming: 7 bases; J trimming: 1 base; junction bases outside the gene matches: 11. The CDR3 bases are TGTGCCAGCAATCCTACTGACAGGGGGAGGTCTGGGGCCAACGTCCTGACTTTC. Its translation: CASNPTDRGRSGANVLTF.